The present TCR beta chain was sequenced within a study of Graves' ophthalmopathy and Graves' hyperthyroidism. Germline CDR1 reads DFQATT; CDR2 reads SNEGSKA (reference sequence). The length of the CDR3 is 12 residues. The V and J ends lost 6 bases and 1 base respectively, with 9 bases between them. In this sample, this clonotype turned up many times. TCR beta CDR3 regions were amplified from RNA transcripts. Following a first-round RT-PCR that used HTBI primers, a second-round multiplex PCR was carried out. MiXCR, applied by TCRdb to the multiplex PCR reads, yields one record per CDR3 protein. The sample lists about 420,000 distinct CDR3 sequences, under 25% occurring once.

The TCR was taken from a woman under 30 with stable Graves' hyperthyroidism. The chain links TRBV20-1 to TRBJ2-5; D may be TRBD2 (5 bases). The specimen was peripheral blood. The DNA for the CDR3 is TGCAGTGCCCGACTACCCCAAGAGACCCAGTACTTC. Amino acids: CSARLPQETQYF.